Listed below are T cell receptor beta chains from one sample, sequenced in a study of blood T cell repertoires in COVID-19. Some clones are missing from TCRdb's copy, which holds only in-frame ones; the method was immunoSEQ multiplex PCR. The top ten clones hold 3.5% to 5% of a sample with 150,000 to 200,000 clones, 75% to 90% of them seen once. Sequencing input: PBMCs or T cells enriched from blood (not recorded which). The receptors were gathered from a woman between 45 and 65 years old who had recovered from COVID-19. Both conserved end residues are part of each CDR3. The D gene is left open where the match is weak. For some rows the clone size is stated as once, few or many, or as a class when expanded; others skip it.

cdr3_aa: CASRGAANEKLFF
cdr3_nt: TGTGCCAGCAGGGGGGCAGCTAATGAAAAACTGTTTTTT
d_call: NA
v_call: TRBV9
clone_size: few
j_call: TRBJ1-4

cdr3_aa: CASSLDLGTNTQYF
cdr3_nt: TGTGCCAGCAGCTTAGATTTGGGCACGAATACGCAGTATTTT
d_call: NA
v_call: TRBV11-3
clone_size: NA
j_call: TRBJ2-3

cdr3_aa: CASSRTGEGGYTF
cdr3_nt: TGTGCCAGCAGCCGGACAGGGGAAGGTGGCTACACCTTC
d_call: TRBD1
v_call: TRBV7-9
clone_size: NA
j_call: TRBJ1-2

cdr3_aa: CASSVVGARGEKLFF
cdr3_nt: TGTGCCAGCAGCGTAGTGGGGGCCCGCGGGGAAAAACTGTTTTTT
d_call: NA
v_call: TRBV9
clone_size: once
j_call: TRBJ1-4

cdr3_aa: CATGTGVDYGYTF
cdr3_nt: TGTGCCACTGGGACAGGGGTCGACTATGGCTACACCTTC
d_call: TRBD1
v_call: TRBV12-3/TRBV12-4
clone_size: NA
j_call: TRBJ1-2

cdr3_aa: CAWRASRGGYTF
cdr3_nt: TGTGCCTGGCGGGCCTCTAGGGGCGGCTACACCTTC
d_call: NA
v_call: TRBV30
clone_size: NA
j_call: TRBJ1-2

cdr3_aa: CASSLKREAAIAKNIQYF
cdr3_nt: TGTGCCAGCAGCTTAAAGCGGGAGGCCGCAATAGCCAAAAACATTCAGTACTTC
d_call: TRBD2
v_call: TRBV7-2
clone_size: NA
j_call: TRBJ2-4

cdr3_aa: CASSPATGSTDTQYF
cdr3_nt: TGTGCCAGCTCACCGGCTACAGGTAGCACAGATACGCAGTATTTT
d_call: NA
v_call: TRBV18
clone_size: NA
j_call: TRBJ2-3

cdr3_aa: CASSPGRGWSRGRYEQFF
cdr3_nt: TGTGCCAGTAGCCCCGGCAGGGGGTGGTCGAGAGGGAGGTATGAGCAGTTCTTC
d_call: NA
v_call: TRBV19
clone_size: NA
j_call: TRBJ2-1

cdr3_aa: CASSRLGTGELFF
cdr3_nt: TGTGCCAGCAGTAGACTTGGAACCGGGGAGCTGTTTTTT
d_call: NA
v_call: TRBV12-3/TRBV12-4
clone_size: NA
j_call: TRBJ2-2

cdr3_aa: CASSWGQGGGQPQHF
cdr3_nt: TGTGCCAGCAGTTGGGGACAGGGAGGGGGTCAGCCCCAGCATTTT
d_call: TRBD1
v_call: TRBV28
clone_size: once
j_call: TRBJ1-5

cdr3_aa: CASRRGGAPTEAFF
cdr3_nt: TGTGCCAGCAGAAGGGGGGGGGCGCCCACTGAAGCTTTCTTT
d_call: NA
v_call: TRBV7-2
clone_size: few
j_call: TRBJ1-1

cdr3_aa: CASSLGTTGAFF
cdr3_nt: TGTGCCAGCAGCTTAGGCACAACGGGGGCTTTCTTT
d_call: NA
v_call: TRBV11-2
clone_size: NA
j_call: TRBJ1-1

cdr3_aa: CASSSQGEMGGELFF
cdr3_nt: TGTGCCAGCAGCTCGCAGGGGGAGATGGGCGGGGAGCTGTTTTTT
d_call: TRBD1
v_call: TRBV5-6
clone_size: NA
j_call: TRBJ2-2

cdr3_aa: CASSDTREAYF
cdr3_nt: TGTGCCAGCAGTGATACCCGGGAGGCATATTTT
d_call: NA
v_call: TRBV6-1
clone_size: NA
j_call: TRBJ1-3

cdr3_aa: CASSPGTGSATNEKLFF
cdr3_nt: TGCGCCAGCAGCCCCGGGACAGGGAGCGCAACTAATGAAAAACTGTTTTTT
d_call: TRBD1
v_call: TRBV5-1
clone_size: once
j_call: TRBJ1-4

cdr3_aa: CASSIFSGGDPYSNQPQHF
cdr3_nt: TGTGCCAGTAGTATCTTCTCGGGGGGCGATCCCTATAGCAATCAGCCCCAGCATTTT
d_call: NA
v_call: TRBV19
clone_size: NA
j_call: TRBJ1-5

cdr3_aa: CASSLETGNYGYTF
cdr3_nt: TGTGCCAGCAGCTTGGAAACAGGGAACTATGGCTACACCTTC
d_call: NA
v_call: TRBV11-3
clone_size: NA
j_call: TRBJ1-2

cdr3_aa: CASSSSTSGGPDGELFF
cdr3_nt: TGTGCCAGCAGCTCCAGCACTAGCGGGGGGCCGGACGGGGAGCTGTTTTTT
d_call: TRBD2
v_call: TRBV7-3
clone_size: few
j_call: TRBJ2-2

cdr3_aa: CASSSTDEAFF
cdr3_nt: TGTGCCAGCAGCTCCACAGATGAAGCTTTCTTT
d_call: NA
v_call: TRBV7-9
clone_size: NA
j_call: TRBJ1-1

cdr3_aa: CASSLNLANQPQHF
cdr3_nt: TGTGCCAGCAGTTTGAATCTGGCCAATCAGCCCCAGCATTTT
d_call: NA
v_call: TRBV28
clone_size: NA
j_call: TRBJ1-5

cdr3_aa: CASSIEGPSDSNQPQHF
cdr3_nt: TGTGCCAGTAGTATAGAGGGCCCAAGTGATAGCAATCAGCCCCAGCATTTT
d_call: NA
v_call: TRBV19
clone_size: NA
j_call: TRBJ1-5

cdr3_aa: CASSLVKGLGYGYTF
cdr3_nt: TGTGCCAGCAGCTTAGTCAAGGGACTTGGGTATGGCTACACCTTC
d_call: NA
v_call: TRBV7-9
clone_size: NA
j_call: TRBJ1-2

cdr3_aa: CASSETTKLAGDTDTQYF
cdr3_nt: TGCGCCAGCAGCGAAACCACAAAACTAGCGGGAGACACAGATACGCAGTATTTT
d_call: TRBD2
v_call: TRBV10-1
clone_size: NA
j_call: TRBJ2-3

cdr3_aa: CASSPGQGARIQAFF
cdr3_nt: TGTGCCAGCAGTCCGGGACAGGGGGCGCGGATACAAGCTTTCTTT
d_call: TRBD1
v_call: TRBV28
clone_size: NA
j_call: TRBJ1-1

cdr3_aa: CASSSTGRYGYTF
cdr3_nt: TGTGCCAGCAGCTCGACAGGGCGTTATGGCTACACCTTC
d_call: TRBD1
v_call: TRBV7-9
clone_size: NA
j_call: TRBJ1-2

cdr3_aa: CASSYGQTNYGYTF
cdr3_nt: TGTGCCAGCAGCTATGGACAGACTAACTATGGCTACACCTTC
d_call: NA
v_call: TRBV7-7
clone_size: NA
j_call: TRBJ1-2

cdr3_aa: CATSNPRGPQHF
cdr3_nt: TGTGCCACCAGCAACCCCCGGGGGCCCCAGCATTTT
d_call: NA
v_call: TRBV15
clone_size: NA
j_call: TRBJ1-5

cdr3_aa: CASSLGQGTSPLHF
cdr3_nt: TGTGCCAGCAGCTTGGGGCAGGGAACCTCACCCCTCCACTTT
d_call: NA
v_call: TRBV5-8
clone_size: NA
j_call: TRBJ1-6

cdr3_aa: CAWSGHRQNTIYF
cdr3_nt: TGTGCCTGGAGTGGTCACAGACAAAACACCATATATTTT
d_call: NA
v_call: TRBV30
clone_size: NA
j_call: TRBJ1-3

cdr3_aa: CASSYSTEQFF
cdr3_nt: TGTGCCAGCAGCTATAGCACGGAGCAGTTCTTC
d_call: NA
v_call: TRBV7-9
clone_size: few
j_call: TRBJ2-1

cdr3_aa: CASSQGSGHGGGNSPLHF
cdr3_nt: TGTGCCAGCAGCCAAGGGTCGGGGCACGGGGGAGGTAATTCACCCCTCCACTTT
d_call: NA
v_call: TRBV14
clone_size: once
j_call: TRBJ1-6

cdr3_aa: CASSPVSSGNTIYF
cdr3_nt: TGTGCCAGCTCACCGGTGAGCTCTGGAAACACCATATATTTT
d_call: NA
v_call: TRBV18
clone_size: NA
j_call: TRBJ1-3

cdr3_aa: CASSEPASSSYNEQFF
cdr3_nt: TGTGCCAGCAGCGAACCCGCTTCTAGCTCCTACAATGAGCAGTTCTTC
d_call: NA
v_call: TRBV28
clone_size: NA
j_call: TRBJ2-1

cdr3_aa: CAISPRLAGYDTGELFF
cdr3_nt: TGTGCCATCAGCCCGAGACTAGCGGGGTATGACACCGGGGAGCTGTTTTTT
d_call: TRBD2
v_call: TRBV10-3
clone_size: NA
j_call: TRBJ2-2

cdr3_aa: CASSHAANTGELFF
cdr3_nt: TGTGCCAGCAGCCATGCAGCGAACACCGGGGAGCTGTTTTTT
d_call: NA
v_call: TRBV4-2
clone_size: once
j_call: TRBJ2-2

cdr3_aa: CASSPWPLETQYF
cdr3_nt: TGTGCCAGCAGCCCCTGGCCCCTCGAGACCCAGTACTTC
d_call: NA
v_call: TRBV5-5
clone_size: NA
j_call: TRBJ2-5

cdr3_aa: CASSHTGTANNEQFF
cdr3_nt: TGTGCCAGCAGCCACACCGGGACAGCTAACAATGAGCAGTTCTTC
d_call: TRBD1
v_call: TRBV7-9
clone_size: NA
j_call: TRBJ2-1

cdr3_aa: CASSGANYGYTF
cdr3_nt: TGTGCCAGCTCCGGAGCTAACTATGGCTACACCTTC
d_call: NA
v_call: TRBV18
clone_size: NA
j_call: TRBJ1-2

cdr3_aa: CASSLDGEYGYTF
cdr3_nt: TGTGCCAGCAGCTTAGACGGGGAATATGGCTACACCTTC
d_call: NA
v_call: TRBV7-2
clone_size: NA
j_call: TRBJ1-2

cdr3_aa: CASSLWGVATDTQYF
cdr3_nt: TGTGCCAGCAGCTTGTGGGGGGTGGCGACAGATACGCAGTATTTT
d_call: NA
v_call: TRBV5-4
clone_size: NA
j_call: TRBJ2-3

cdr3_aa: CASSPVAGEQFF
cdr3_nt: TGTGCCAGCAGCCCAGTAGCGGGAGAGCAGTTCTTC
d_call: TRBD2
v_call: TRBV9
clone_size: NA
j_call: TRBJ2-1

cdr3_aa: CASSADRGFEKLFF
cdr3_nt: TGCGCCAGCAGCGCCGACAGGGGATTTGAAAAACTGTTTTTT
d_call: TRBD1
v_call: TRBV5-1
clone_size: once
j_call: TRBJ1-4

cdr3_aa: CASSFYGGNTEAFF
cdr3_nt: TGTGCCAGCAGCTTCTACGGGGGGAACACTGAAGCTTTCTTT
d_call: NA
v_call: TRBV7-2
clone_size: NA
j_call: TRBJ1-1

cdr3_aa: CASNMGGSGSSPLHF
cdr3_nt: TGTGCCAGCAACATGGGTGGGTCAGGGTCTTCACCCCTCCACTTT
d_call: NA
v_call: TRBV7-2
clone_size: NA
j_call: TRBJ1-6

cdr3_aa: CASSEQGYGYTF
cdr3_nt: TGTGCCAGCAGTGAACAGGGATATGGCTACACCTTC
d_call: NA
v_call: TRBV12-3/TRBV12-4
clone_size: NA
j_call: TRBJ1-2

cdr3_aa: CAISESGIGHSNQPQHF
cdr3_nt: TGTGCCATCAGTGAGTCGGGGATAGGACATAGCAATCAGCCCCAGCATTTT
d_call: NA
v_call: TRBV10-3
clone_size: NA
j_call: TRBJ1-5

cdr3_aa: CASSLTGGYGYTF
cdr3_nt: TGTGCCAGCAGTTTAACAGGGGGTTATGGCTACACCTTC
d_call: TRBD1
v_call: TRBV27
clone_size: NA
j_call: TRBJ1-2

cdr3_aa: CASSRSSGNTYNEQFF
cdr3_nt: TGTGCCAGTAGTAGGAGTAGCGGGAATACCTACAATGAGCAGTTCTTC
d_call: TRBD2
v_call: TRBV19
clone_size: NA
j_call: TRBJ2-1

cdr3_aa: CASTQQGVYTGELFF
cdr3_nt: TGTGCCAGCACCCAACAGGGGGTATACACCGGGGAGCTGTTTTTT
d_call: TRBD1
v_call: TRBV2
clone_size: NA
j_call: TRBJ2-2

cdr3_aa: CASSTQAGVGEKLFF
cdr3_nt: TGTGCCAGCAGCACCCAGGCCGGCGTGGGTGAAAAACTGTTTTTT
d_call: NA
v_call: TRBV13
clone_size: NA
j_call: TRBJ1-4

cdr3_aa: CSASSWEGTQYF
cdr3_nt: TGCAGTGCTAGTAGCTGGGAGGGGACCCAGTACTTC
d_call: TRBD2
v_call: TRBV20-1
clone_size: once
j_call: TRBJ2-5

cdr3_aa: CASSFRDRILNTEAFF
cdr3_nt: TGTGCCAGCAGTTTCCGGGACAGAATCCTGAACACTGAAGCTTTCTTT
d_call: TRBD1
v_call: TRBV6-2/TRBV6-3
clone_size: NA
j_call: TRBJ1-1